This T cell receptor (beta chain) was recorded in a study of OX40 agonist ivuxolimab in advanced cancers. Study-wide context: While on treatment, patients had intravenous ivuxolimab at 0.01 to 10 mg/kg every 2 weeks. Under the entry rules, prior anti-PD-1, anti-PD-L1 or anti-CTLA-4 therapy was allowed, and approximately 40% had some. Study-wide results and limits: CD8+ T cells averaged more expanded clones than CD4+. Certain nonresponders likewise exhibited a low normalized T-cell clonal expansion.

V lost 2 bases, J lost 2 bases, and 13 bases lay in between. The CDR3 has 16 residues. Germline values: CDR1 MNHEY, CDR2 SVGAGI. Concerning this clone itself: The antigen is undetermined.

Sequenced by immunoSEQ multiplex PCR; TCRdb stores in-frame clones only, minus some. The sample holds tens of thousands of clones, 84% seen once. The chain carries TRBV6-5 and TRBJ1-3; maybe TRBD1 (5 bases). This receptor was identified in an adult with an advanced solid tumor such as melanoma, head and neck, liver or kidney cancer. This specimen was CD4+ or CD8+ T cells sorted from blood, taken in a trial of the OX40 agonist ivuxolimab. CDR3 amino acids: CASSYTAGKAGNTIYF. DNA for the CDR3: TGTGCCAGCAGTTACACCGCAGGGAAGGCTGGAAACACCATATATTTT.